This T cell receptor beta chain appears in the sequencing data of a study of cytomegalovirus exposure and HLA in healthy donors (dated by TCRdb to the late 2010s). A note on the overall study: The 666 repertoires of the first cohort and the 95 to 150 validation repertoires were produced on the same platform, according to a later analysis. To predict cytomegalovirus infection status, the study brought together high-throughput TCR immunosequencing, statistical association of individual TCRs with disease status, and machine learning. The study aimed to test whether signatures of past pathogen exposure could be identified by cataloging public T cell receptors. A separate validation cohort of roughly 120 different subjects was used in addition to the 666-subject first cohort. The research as a whole found: According to the authors, the approach could potentially be generalized to other disease states and immunological phenotypes. A total of roughly 160 TCR beta chains were listed by the study as associated with cytomegalovirus. The validation cohort had no HLA typing available for a later analysis, so co-occurrence within that cohort was assessed over all 120 or so repertoires. The classifier was reported to diagnose cytomegalovirus status with high specificity and sensitivity in both the original and validation cohorts. A few of the identified cytomegalovirus-associated TCR beta chains were confirmed in vitro to be specific for cytomegalovirus antigens. A later analysis found that TCRs clustered in the first cohort also tended to co-occur in the roughly 120 validation repertoires, with 94% of cluster scores above 0. While some public TCRs were present in many individuals, most TCR sequences turned up only very rarely across donors.

Receptors were amplified or captured by the immunoSEQ multiplex PCR assay. The published analysis was carried out like this. A statistical classification framework was built to diagnose cytomegalovirus status from the catalog of TCR beta chain sequences. Held by TCRdb, this immuneACCESS table contains in-frame sequences only and omits some clones. Under half of the omission traces to an unresolved V gene where checked; the cause of the rest is unknown. D and trimming were read from the DNA, whereas the V and J calls and clone size are those reported in that table. The sample table shows some 150,000 clones, and roughly 91% are seen once. Approximately 3% of the sample goes to the ten largest clones. Of note for this clone: The antigen this receptor binds is unknown. Base qualities are missing; no much larger clone stands one base away.

Donors formed part of the validation cohort, which comprised 120 subjects and was distinct from the first cohort of some 700 subjects. This clonotype was obtained from a man younger than 35 in good health and CMV-seronegative. The sample consisted of PBMCs.

The bases are TGTGCCAGCAGCTACGGACAGGGGGCTCTAGAGACCCAGTACTTC. Its translation reads: CASSYGQGALETQYF. The chain was built from TRBV5-6 and TRBJ2-5, and 11 bases in between align with TRBD1. Trimming accounts for 3 bases at V and 4 bases at J, while the number of junction bases matched to no gene is 5. Reading the germline V gene gives CDR1 SGHDT and CDR2 YYEEEE. From its cysteine to its phenylalanine, the CDR3 spans 15 amino acids. Left in the record is the CDR3 DNA by itself, 45 bases read in frame from the first base.